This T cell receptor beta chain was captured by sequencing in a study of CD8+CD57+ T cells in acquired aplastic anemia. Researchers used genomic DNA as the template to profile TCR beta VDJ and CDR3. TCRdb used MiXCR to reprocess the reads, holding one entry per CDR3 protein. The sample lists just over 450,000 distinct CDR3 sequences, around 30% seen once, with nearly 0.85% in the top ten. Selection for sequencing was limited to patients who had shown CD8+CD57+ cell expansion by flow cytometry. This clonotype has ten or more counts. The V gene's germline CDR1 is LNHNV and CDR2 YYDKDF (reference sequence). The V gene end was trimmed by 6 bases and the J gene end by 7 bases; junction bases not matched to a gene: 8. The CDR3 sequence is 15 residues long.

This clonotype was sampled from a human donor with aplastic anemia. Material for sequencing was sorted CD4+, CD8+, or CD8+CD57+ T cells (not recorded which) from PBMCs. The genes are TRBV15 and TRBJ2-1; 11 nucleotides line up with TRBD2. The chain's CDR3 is CATSFRTSGSNEQFF. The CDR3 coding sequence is TGTGCCACCAGTTTCCGGACTAGCGGGTCTAATGAGCAGTTCTTC.